This T cell receptor beta chain was documented in a study of blood T cells in healthy people across ages. Study observations and caveats: In the absence of known donor CMV status, changes in expanded clonotypes were possibly confounded. Among long-lived donors, naive CD4+ cells were more numerous and diversity higher than in aged donors.

A second PCR of about 6 to 12 cycles used a sample-barcoded 5' primer and a J-beta primer mix. TCRdb re-called the 5' RACE reads through MiXCR, storing one row per CDR3 protein. Here the sample spans 790,000 or so distinct CDR3 sequences, about 47% being singletons. This clonotype was seen more than once but under ten times. Its antigen is not identified. Individuals who donated were healthy Caucasians from Russia aged roughly 6 to 90. The V and J ends lost 2 bases and 1 base respectively, with 12 bases between them. CDR1 is SGHTA and CDR2 is FQGNSA in the germline V gene. This CDR3 comprises 15 residues.

The sequencing sample was made of blood. J is TRBJ2-7 and V is TRBV7-2; D is ambiguous. The receptor was derived from a man older than 75 in good health. The CDR3 DNA follows: TGTGCCAGCAGCTTAAGGCCCGCACCGTCCTACGAGCAGTACTTC. This gives the protein CASSLRPAPSYEQYF. Full variable domain (outside the CDR3, taken from reference TRBV7-2 and TRBJ2-7): GAGVSQSPSNKVTEKGKDVELRCDPISGHTALYWYRQSLGQGLEFLIYFQGNSAPDKSGLPSDRFSAERTGGSVSTLTIQRTQQEDSAVYLCASSLRPAPSYEQYFGPGTRLTVT.